The clone carrying this T cell receptor beta chain was seen a handful of times. Its antigen remains unidentified. This specimen comes from a study of CD8 T cells in ankylosing spondylitis. TCRdb re-called the 5' RACE reads through MiXCR, storing one row per CDR3 protein. Of 200,000 to 300,000 distinct CDR3 sequences in the sample, more than 20% were seen once. The study's findings and limits: The clones that were linked to disease were reported to be significantly enriched in matched synovial fluid samples from ankylosing spondylitis patients. About 8 highly homologous variants made up a TCR beta motif, and this motif appeared characteristic of ankylosing spondylitis blood. With a CD8+ phenotype, disease-linked clones were relatively rare in peripheral blood.

Germline V lookup: CDR1 DFQATT, CDR2 SNEGSKA (reference sequence). Losses at the gene ends were 3 bases for V and 5 bases for J; bases not matched to a gene: 3. The CDR3 covers 13 residues. Sample: blood, either unsorted or a sorted T cell fraction (not recorded which). The genes are TRBV20-1 and TRBJ2-4; 8 nucleotides line up with TRBD1. This TCR derives from a male donor with ankylosing spondylitis or in good health (not recorded which). CDR3 DNA sequence: TGCAGTGCTAGCAAGACAGGGGAAAACATTCAGTACTTC. This sequence encodes CSASKTGENIQYF.